This T cell receptor (beta chain) was sequenced in a study of CD8+CD57+ T cells in acquired aplastic anemia. Study results and limitations: Patients and controls shared about 27 CD8+ CDR3 sequences.

In its sample, this clonotype was seen many times. Its antigen remains unidentified. TCR beta VDJ combinations and CDR3 sequences were profiled from genomic DNA. TCRdb recomputed calls from the reads with MiXCR, one row per CDR3 protein. The sample shows about 290,000 distinct CDR3 sequences, roughly 59% of them seen only once. Patients chosen for sequencing had CD8+CD57+ cells that had expanded, as shown by flow cytometry. This CDR3 contains 15 residues. Germline V gene sequence: CDR1 SGDLS, CDR2 YYNGEE. The V and J ends lost 0 bases and 8 bases, in that order; junction bases with no gene match: 10. Sequencing was done on a sample of sorted CD4+, CD8+, or CD8+CD57+ T cells (not recorded which) from PBMCs. The chain uses TRBV9 and TRBJ1-1; 7 bases agree with TRBD1. This clonotype originated in a human donor with aplastic anemia. In DNA, the CDR3 is TGTGCCAGCAGCGTAGGATCGGATGGCAGGGGGGAAGCTTTCTTT. It yields the protein CASSVGSDGRGEAFF.